These 19 T cell receptor beta chains share one sample of origin, sequenced in a study of blood T cell repertoires in COVID-19. TCRdb's table, derived via immunoSEQ multiplex PCR, lists solely in-frame clones and lacks some. Among 250,000 to 350,000 clones listed, approximately 91% were seen once. The sample consisted of peripheral blood. The receptors shown here come from a man aged 18 to 30 with active or convalescent COVID-19.

The rearrangement links TRBV12-3 or TRBV12-4 to TRBJ1-6; a weak D match, TRBD1 (5 bases). The CDR3 extends over 13 amino acids. Trimming shortened V by 5 bases and J by 9 bases, and 11 bases separated the two germline ends. CDR3: CASSPSGGSPLHF. The CDR3 bases are TGTGCCAGCAGTCCAAGCGGGGGTTCACCCCTCCACTTT.

CDR3 protein: CAPCPSLVQTGEETQYF. The CDR3 DNA is TGCGCCCCGTGCCCCTCGTTAGTCCAGACAGGGGAGGAGACCCAGTACTTC. The chain links TRBV23-1 to TRBJ2-5; the match to TRBD1 covers 8 bases. TRBV23-1 is assigned to the ORF class and has an uncertain function. This CDR3 is built from 17 residues. The V gene end was trimmed by 11 bases and the J gene end by 5 bases; junction bases not matched to a gene: 22.

This chain links TRBV13 with TRBJ2-1, with 7 nucleotides matching TRBD2. Germline CDR1 is PRHDT and CDR2 is FYEKMQ (reference sequence). This CDR3 is 11 amino acids long. V trimming: 3 bases; J trimming: 13 bases; junction bases outside the gene matches: 3. CDR3 in DNA: TGTGCCAGCAGCTTTAGACTAGCCCAGTTCTTC. It codes for CASSFRLAQFF.

The sample holds a few counts of this clone. The chain uses TRBV29-1 and TRBJ1-2; possibly TRBD1 for D (6 bases). Trimming pared 1 base from V and 1 base from J, leaving 13 bases between. Germline lookup yields CDR1 SQVTM and CDR2 ANQGSEA. The CDR3 contains 15 residues. As DNA, the CDR3 is TGCAGCGTTGAAGGGACGGACAGCCATAACTATGGCTACACCTTC. Protein: CSVEGTDSHNYGYTF.

The J gene is TRBJ1-6, the V gene TRBV5-1; 7 bases match TRBD1. Germline assignment: CDR1 SGHRS and CDR2 YFSETQ. This CDR3 spans 15 amino acids. The J segment lost 9 bases and the V segment lost 4 bases, leaving 10 bases of the junction unmatched. For the CDR3, the DNA is TGCGCCAGCAGCGGATCGACAGGGAATTCTTCACCCCTCCACTTT. Translated, it gives CASSGSTGNSSPLHF. Combining the CDR3 with reference TRBV5-1 and TRBJ1-6 gives the whole variable domain KAGVTQTPRYLIKTRGQQVTLSCSPISGHRSVSWYQQTPGQGLQFLFEYFSETQRNKGNFPGRFSGRQFSNSRSEMNVSTLELGDSALYLCASSGSTGNSSPLHFGNGTRLTVT.

This rearrangement joins TRBV5-4 to TRBJ2-5; 10 bases are a match to TRBD2. V shed 1 base and J 5 bases; nucleotides not matched to a gene: 5. There are 15 residues in the CDR3. Per the germline V gene, CDR1 is SGHNT and CDR2 is YYREEE (reference sequence). The CDR3 spells CASSLQRGGRETQYF. The CDR3 DNA reads TGTGCCAGCAGCTTGCAGCGGGGGGGCAGGGAGACCCAGTACTTC. The whole variable domain, filled in from reference TRBV5-4 and TRBJ2-5, reads ETGVTQSPTHLIKTRGQQVTLRCSSQSGHNTVSWYQQALGQGPQFIFQYYREEENGRGNFPPRFSGLQFPNYSSELNVNALELDDSALYLCASSLQRGGRETQYFGPGTRLLVL.

This chain joins TRBV5-1 and TRBJ2-7; TRBD1 agrees at 9 bases. The CDR3 contains 14 residues. J gave up 0 bases and V 7 bases, and 5 bases lay outside the gene matches. The germline V gene encodes CDR1 SGHRS and CDR2 YFSETQ. The CDR3 coding sequence is TGCGCCAGCGGACCGGGACAGGGCTCCTACGAGCAGTACTTC. Protein: CASGPGQGSYEQYF.

The chain employs TRBV6-1 and TRBJ1-5, with 7 bases identical to TRBD1. The CDR3 runs 18 residues. Losses at the gene ends were 2 bases for V and 2 bases for J; bases not matched to a gene: 12. Germline values: CDR1 MNHNS, CDR2 SASEGT. The CDR3 protein is CASSELGQLLIGNQPQHF. The CDR3 DNA sequence: TGTGCCAGCAGTGAATTGGGACAGCTTCTAATTGGCAATCAGCCCCAGCATTTT.

This chain links TRBV10-3 with TRBJ1-4, with D possibly matching TRBD1 (5 bases). This CDR3 contains 15 residues. Per the germline V gene, CDR1 is ENHRY and CDR2 is SYGVKD. The V gene lost 0 bases and the J gene lost 2 bases, with 7 bases spanning the gap. CDR3 sequence reads: CAISESGGTNEKLFF. The CDR3 DNA reads TGTGCCATCAGTGAGTCGGGGGGGACTAATGAAAAACTGTTTTTT.

The chain couples TRBV27 to TRBJ1-1; 7 bases map to TRBD1. Trimming cost V 2 bases and J 4 bases; bases outside gene matches: 13. This CDR3 contains 17 residues. Germline loops: CDR1 MNHEY, CDR2 SMNVEV (reference sequence). The CDR3 coding sequence is TGTGCCAGCAGTTTAAGAGGACAGGCGGGGCGTGGCACTGAAGCTTTCTTT. As protein: CASSLRGQAGRGTEAFF.

This chain links TRBV3-1 (or the pseudogene TRBV3-2) with TRBJ2-3; 8 bases are shared with TRBD2. Looked up from germline, CDR1 is LGHDT and CDR2 is YNNKEL (reference sequence). The length of the CDR3 is 19 residues. With V trimmed by 4 bases and J by 1 base, 16 bases remained unmatched. CDR3 residues: CASSLGWGTSGGRTDTQYF. Here the CDR3 DNA reads TGTGCCAGCAGCCTGGGCTGGGGAACCAGCGGGGGCCGCACAGATACGCAGTATTTT.

V usage is TRBV18 and J usage is TRBJ1-4; TRBD1 might be the D (5 bases). V dropped 0 bases and J dropped 8 bases, with 10 bases sitting between them. The V gene's germline CDR1 is KGHSH and CDR2 LQKENI. The CDR3 extends over 14 amino acids. The DNA of the CDR3 is TGTGCCAGCTCACCACCGACCAGGGCGGAAAAACTGTTTTTT. Encoded protein: CASSPPTRAEKLFF.

The chain combines TRBV2 with TRBJ2-5; D is uncertain. CDR3 size: 13 residues. Germline assignment: CDR1 SNHLY and CDR2 FYNNEI. With 4 bases removed from V and 2 bases from J, the gap between germline ends came to 8 bases. This CDR3 reads CASSGGTQETQYF. CDR3 DNA sequence: TGTGCCAGCAGTGGCGGAACACAAGAGACCCAGTACTTC.

The chain employs TRBV18 and TRBJ1-5, with 9 bases that match TRBD1. The CDR3 runs to 16 residues. The V segment lost 3 bases and the J segment 2 bases; nucleotides outside the gene matches: 5. The V gene's germline CDR1 is KGHSH and CDR2 LQKENI. The DNA of the CDR3 is TGTGCCAGCTCACCCTTCAGGGACAGGGGCAATCAGCCCCAGCATTTT. It encodes CASSPFRDRGNQPQHF.

This chain connects TRBV9 to TRBJ1-3, with D hard to call. Per germline, CDR1 SGDLS and CDR2 YYNGEE. V dropped 4 bases and J dropped 4 bases, with 3 bases sitting between them. This CDR3 is built from 11 residues. The CDR3 loop is CASSSGNTIYF. Written as DNA, the CDR3 is TGTGCCAGCAGCTCGGGAAACACCATATATTTT.

The rearrangement uses TRBV5-5 and TRBJ2-7; possibly TRBD1 for D (6 bases). Germline CDR1 is SGHKS and CDR2 is YYEKEE (reference sequence). This CDR3 has 13 amino acids. Trimming removed 7 bases at V and 1 base at J, with 12 bases between. The CDR3 spells CASGVTGSYEQYF. CDR3 DNA: TGTGCCAGCGGGGTGACAGGTTCCTACGAGCAGTACTTC. Together with reference TRBV5-5 and TRBJ2-7, the CDR3 gives the full variable domain: DAGVTQSPTHLIKTRGQQVTLRCSPISGHKSVSWYQQVLGQGPQFIFQYYEKEERGRGNFPDRFSARQFPNYSSELNVNALLLGDSALYLCASGVTGSYEQYFGPGTRLTVT.

The rearrangement joins TRBV16 to TRBJ2-5; TRBD1 aligns across 7 bases. CDR1 and CDR2 (germline): KGHSY, FQNENV. The V gene end was trimmed by 4 bases and the J gene end by 2 bases; junction bases not matched to a gene: 7. The CDR3 sequence is 15 residues long. DNA of the CDR3: TGTGCCAGCAGCCGCACCAGGGGGAGACAAGAGACCCAGTACTTC. Amino acid sequence: CASSRTRGRQETQYF.

The J gene is TRBJ1-4, the V gene TRBV12-3 or TRBV12-4, with D perhaps matching TRBD1 (6 bases). The V end lost 10 bases, the J end lost 8 bases, and 11 bases lay between the germline ends. CDR3 length equals 11 residues. The CDR3 DNA reads TGTGCCACCTTGGACAGAGAAAAACTGTTTTTT. This translates into CATLDREKLFF.

The chain recombines TRBV19 with TRBJ1-2, with TRBD1 matching 8 bases. The germline gives CDR1 LNHDA, CDR2 SQIVND (reference sequence). The CDR3 spans 14 residues. V lost 8 bases and J lost 3; bases outside the gene matches: 8. Here the CDR3 DNA reads TGTGCCAGTCAGGAGACAGGGGAATACTATGGCTACACCTTC. It is translated as CASQETGEYYGYTF.